This TCR beta chain was identified during a study of T cell responses to AZD1222 COVID-19 vaccine. The germline V gene encodes CDR1 SGDLS and CDR2 YYNGEE. After removal of 1 base from V and 6 bases from J, the junction contained 7 bases not matched to a gene. This CDR3 comprises 16 residues. Method: immunoSEQ multiplex PCR; TCRdb's copy keeps in-frame clones and lacks some. The table includes around 110,000 clones, 75% to 90% detected once. This sample comprised peripheral blood, obtained on day 0 of MenACWY control vaccination. The chain joins TRBV9 to TRBJ2-1; the match to TRBD1 covers 10 bases. The receptor was isolated from an adult in good health. CDR3 in DNA: TGTGCCAGCAGCGTAACCGACAGGGGGCACTCCAATGAGCAGTTCTTC. It specifies CASSVTDRGHSNEQFF.